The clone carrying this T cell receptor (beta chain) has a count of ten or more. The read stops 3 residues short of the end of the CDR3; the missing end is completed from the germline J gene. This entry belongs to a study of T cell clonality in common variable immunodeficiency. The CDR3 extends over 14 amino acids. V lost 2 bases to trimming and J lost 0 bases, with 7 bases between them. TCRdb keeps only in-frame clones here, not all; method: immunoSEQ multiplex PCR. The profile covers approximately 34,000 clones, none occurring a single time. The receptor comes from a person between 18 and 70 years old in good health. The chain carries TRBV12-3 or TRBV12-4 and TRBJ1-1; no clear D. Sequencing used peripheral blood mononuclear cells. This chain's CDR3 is CASSLLAVNTEAFF. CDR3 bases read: TGTGCCAGCAGTTTACTAGCTGTGAACACTGAA.